The rows below give T cell receptor beta chains drawn from one sample of a study of CD8+ T cells in alopecia areata. Measured with immunoSEQ multiplex PCR; TCRdb has only the in-frame clones, and not every one. The data show 170,000 or so clones, with 53% seen just once and roughly 10% held by the top ten. This specimen consisted of CD8+ T cells sorted from blood, obtained at week 24, from a patient treated with tofacitinib. These TCRs come from a human donor with alopecia areata. CDR3s include the opening cysteine and the closing phenylalanine or tryptophan. Fields, in order: clone size, J gene, V gene, D gene, CDR3 DNA, CDR3 protein. The D gene is left open where the match is weak. Not all rows give a size; the values are once, few, many and, for expanded clones, a class.

once | TRBJ2-5 | TRBV4-3 | TRBD2 | TGCGCCAGCAGCCAAGCCACTAGCGGGATCGAGACCCAGTACTTC | CASSQATSGIETQYF
. | TRBJ1-6 | TRBV11-3 | TRBD1 | TGTGCCAGCAGCCCTCAGGGGGCGCCTTCACCCCTCCACTTT | CASSPQGAPSPLHF
few | TRBJ2-2 | TRBV23-1 | . | TGCGCCAGGGAAAATCTGACGAACACCGGGGAGCTGTTTTTT | CARENLTNTGELFF
once | TRBJ1-2 | TRBV4-3 | . | TGCGCCAGCAGCCAAGACAGGGCGACTTATGGCTACACCTTC | CASSQDRATYGYTF
. | TRBJ1-4 | TRBV7-2 | . | TGTGCCAGCAGCGAACCGCCGGATGAAAAACTGTTTTTT | CASSEPPDEKLFF
few | TRBJ1-2 | TRBV29-1 | . | TGCAGCGTTGAACCGGGGGGCAACTATGGCTACACCTTC | CSVEPGGNYGYTF
. | TRBJ2-1 | TRBV5-5 | . | TGTGCCAGCAGCTTGGAGTATAATGAGCAGTTCTTC | CASSLEYNEQFF
. | TRBJ1-1 | TRBV30 | . | TGTGCCTGGATGAGGGTTTTGGGAAACACTGAAGCTTTCTTT | CAWMRVLGNTEAFF
few | TRBJ1-1 | TRBV30 | . | TGTGCCTGGAGTCCTCGGGCCATAGGGGCTGAAGCTTTCTTT | CAWSPRAIGAEAFF
. | TRBJ2-7 | TRBV7-9 | TRBD2 | TGTGCCAGCAGCTCTTATAGCGGGGGGGCCTACGAGCAGTACTTC | CASSSYSGGAYEQYF
. | TRBJ2-4 | TRBV5-6 | . | TGTGCCAGCAGCTCGGTACTTCGGCCAAACATTCAGTACTTC | CASSSVLRPNIQYF
. | TRBJ2-1 | TRBV7-8 | . | TGTGCCAGCAGCTTTGAGGTTGGCGGGTCCAAATACAATGAGCAGTTCTTC | CASSFEVGGSKYNEQFF
. | TRBJ2-5 | TRBV27 | . | TGTGCCAGCAGTTTAGAGGCGGGGAGAGAGACCCAGTACTTC | CASSLEAGRETQYF
few | TRBJ2-5 | TRBV13 | TRBD1 | TGTGCCAGCAGCGGAGGACAGGGGCCAGAGACCCAGTACTTC | CASSGGQGPETQYF